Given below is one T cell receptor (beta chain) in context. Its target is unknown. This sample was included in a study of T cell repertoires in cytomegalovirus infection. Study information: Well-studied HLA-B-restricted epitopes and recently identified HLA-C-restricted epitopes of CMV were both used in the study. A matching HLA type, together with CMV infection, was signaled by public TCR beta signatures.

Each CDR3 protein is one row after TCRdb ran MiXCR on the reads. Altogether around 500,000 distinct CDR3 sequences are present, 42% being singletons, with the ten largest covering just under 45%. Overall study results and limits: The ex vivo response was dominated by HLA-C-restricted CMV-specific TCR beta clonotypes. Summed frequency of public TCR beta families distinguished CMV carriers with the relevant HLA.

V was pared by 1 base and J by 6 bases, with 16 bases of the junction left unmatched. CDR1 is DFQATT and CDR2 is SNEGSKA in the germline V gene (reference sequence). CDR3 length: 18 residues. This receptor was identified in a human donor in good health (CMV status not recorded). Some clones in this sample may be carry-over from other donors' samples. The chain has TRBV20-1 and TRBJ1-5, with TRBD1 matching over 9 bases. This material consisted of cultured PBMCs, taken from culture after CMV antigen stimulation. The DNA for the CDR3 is TGCAGTGCTAGAGCCAACTCCGGGACAGGGAGAGGGAGTCAGCCCCAGCATTTT. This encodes CSARANSGTGRGSQPQHF.